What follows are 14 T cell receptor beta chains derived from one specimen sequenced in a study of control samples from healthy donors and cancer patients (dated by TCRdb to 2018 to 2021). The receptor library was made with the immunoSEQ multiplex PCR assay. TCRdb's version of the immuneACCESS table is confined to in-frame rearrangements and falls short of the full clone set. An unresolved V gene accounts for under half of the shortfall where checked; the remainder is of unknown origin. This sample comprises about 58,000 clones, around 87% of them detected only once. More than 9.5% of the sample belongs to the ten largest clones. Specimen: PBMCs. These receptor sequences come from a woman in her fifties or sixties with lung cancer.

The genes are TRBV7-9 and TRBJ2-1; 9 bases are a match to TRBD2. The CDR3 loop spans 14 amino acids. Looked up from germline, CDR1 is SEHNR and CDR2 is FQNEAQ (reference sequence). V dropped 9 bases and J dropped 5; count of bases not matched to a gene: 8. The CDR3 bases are TGTGCCAGTCCGGGACTAGCTTTGGACAATGAGCAGTTCTTC. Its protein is CASPGLALDNEQFF.

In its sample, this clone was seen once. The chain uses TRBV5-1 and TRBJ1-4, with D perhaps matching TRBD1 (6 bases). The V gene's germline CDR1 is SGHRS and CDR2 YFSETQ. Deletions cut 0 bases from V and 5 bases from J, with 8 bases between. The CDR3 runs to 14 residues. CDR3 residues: CASSLEGGNEKLFF. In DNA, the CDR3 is TGCGCCAGCAGCTTGGAGGGGGGAAATGAAAAACTGTTTTTT.

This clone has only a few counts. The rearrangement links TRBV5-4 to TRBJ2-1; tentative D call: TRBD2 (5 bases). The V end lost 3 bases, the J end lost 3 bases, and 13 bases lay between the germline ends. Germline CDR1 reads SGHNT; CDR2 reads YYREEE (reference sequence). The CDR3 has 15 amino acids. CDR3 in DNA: TGTGCCAGCAGCTCAAGCGGCTTCATCTACAATGAGCAGTTCTTC. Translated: CASSSSGFIYNEQFF. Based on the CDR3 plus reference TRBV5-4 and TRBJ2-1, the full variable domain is ETGVTQSPTHLIKTRGQQVTLRCSSQSGHNTVSWYQQALGQGPQFIFQYYREEENGRGNFPPRFSGLQFPNYSSELNVNALELDDSALYLCASSSSGFIYNEQFFGPGTRLTVL.

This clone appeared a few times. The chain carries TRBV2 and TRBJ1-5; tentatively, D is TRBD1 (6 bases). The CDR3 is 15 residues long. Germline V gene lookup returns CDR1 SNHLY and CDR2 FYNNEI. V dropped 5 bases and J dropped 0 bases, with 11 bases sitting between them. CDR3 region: CASSQDSSSNQPQHF. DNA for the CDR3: TGTGCCAGCAGTCAGGACAGCAGTAGCAATCAGCCCCAGCATTTT.

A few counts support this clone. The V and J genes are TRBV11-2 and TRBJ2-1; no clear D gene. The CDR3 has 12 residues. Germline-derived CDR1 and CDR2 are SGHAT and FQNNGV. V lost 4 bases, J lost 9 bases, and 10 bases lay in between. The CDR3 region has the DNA TGTGCCAGCAGCTCGACCCTCTTTGAGCAGTTCTTC. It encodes CASSSTLFEQFF.

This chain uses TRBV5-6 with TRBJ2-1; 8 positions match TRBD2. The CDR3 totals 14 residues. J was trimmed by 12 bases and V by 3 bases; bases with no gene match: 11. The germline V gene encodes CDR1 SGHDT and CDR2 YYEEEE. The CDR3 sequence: CASSSGLGGHGQFF. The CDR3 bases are TGTGCCAGCAGCTCGGGACTAGGGGGGCATGGGCAGTTCTTC.

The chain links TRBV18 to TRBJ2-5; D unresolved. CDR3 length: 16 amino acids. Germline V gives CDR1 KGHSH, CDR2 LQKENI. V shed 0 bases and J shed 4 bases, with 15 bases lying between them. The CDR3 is CASSPPTATPLETQYF. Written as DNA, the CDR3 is TGTGCCAGCTCACCACCAACAGCCACCCCATTAGAGACCCAGTACTTC. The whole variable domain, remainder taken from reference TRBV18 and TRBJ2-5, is NAGVMQNPRHLVRRRGQEARLRCSPMKGHSHVYWYRQLPEEGLKFMVYLQKENIIDESGMPKERFSAEFPKEGPSILRIQQVVRGDSAAYFCASSPPTATPLETQYFGPGTRLLVL.

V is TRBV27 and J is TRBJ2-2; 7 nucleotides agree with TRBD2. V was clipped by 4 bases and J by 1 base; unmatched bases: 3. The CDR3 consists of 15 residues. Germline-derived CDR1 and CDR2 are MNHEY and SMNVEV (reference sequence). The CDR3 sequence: CASSSGGLNTGELFF. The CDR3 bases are TGTGCCAGCAGTTCCGGGGGGTTGAACACCGGGGAGCTGTTTTTT.

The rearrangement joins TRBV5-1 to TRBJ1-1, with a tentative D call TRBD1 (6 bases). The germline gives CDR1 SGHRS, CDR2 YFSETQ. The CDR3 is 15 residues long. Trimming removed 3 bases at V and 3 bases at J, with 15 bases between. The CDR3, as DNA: TGCGCCAGCAGCTGGGGGGACATACCGGACACTGAAGCTTTCTTT. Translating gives CASSWGDIPDTEAFF.

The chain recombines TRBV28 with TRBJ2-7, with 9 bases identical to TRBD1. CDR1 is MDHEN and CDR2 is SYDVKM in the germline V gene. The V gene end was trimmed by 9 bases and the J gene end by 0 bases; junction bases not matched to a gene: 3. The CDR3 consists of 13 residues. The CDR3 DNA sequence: TGTGCCAGTAGGACAGGGGTCTCCTACGAGCAGTACTTC. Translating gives CASRTGVSYEQYF.

CDR3 bases: TGTGCCAGCAGTGCTATACAGGGAGGATACACTGAAGCTTTCTTT. It specifies CASSAIQGGYTEAFF. This chain uses TRBV28 with TRBJ1-1; a possible D gene is TRBD1 (6 bases). CDR1 MDHEN and CDR2 SYDVKM come from the germline V gene. V shed 5 bases and J shed 3 bases, with 16 bases lying between them. The length of the CDR3 is 15 residues.

The CDR3: CATSDRQGGNEKLFF. The CDR3, as DNA: TGTGCCACCAGTGATAGACAGGGTGGGAATGAAAAACTGTTTTTT. The chain recombines TRBV24-1 with TRBJ1-4; 7 positions match TRBD1. J gave up 5 bases and V 3 bases, and 5 bases lay outside the gene matches. Germline CDR1 KGHDR, CDR2 SFDVKD. The CDR3 is 15 amino acids.

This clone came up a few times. The CDR3 DNA is TGCGCCAGCAGATCGGACCTTTCACCCCTCCACTTT. It yields the protein CASRSDLSPLHF. The chain links TRBV5-1 to TRBJ1-6; D not certain. Germline V gene lookup returns CDR1 SGHRS and CDR2 YFSETQ. The CDR3 is 12 residues long. Trimming pared 5 bases from V and 9 bases from J, leaving 9 bases between.

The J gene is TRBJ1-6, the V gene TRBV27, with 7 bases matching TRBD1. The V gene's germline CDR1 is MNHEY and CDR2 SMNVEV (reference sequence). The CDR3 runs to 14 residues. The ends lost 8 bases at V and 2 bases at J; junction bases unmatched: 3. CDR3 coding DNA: TGTGCCAGCGGGGGACAGCCCTATAATTCACCCCTCCACTTT. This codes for CASGGQPYNSPLHF.